This TCR beta chain stems from a study of post-analysis software for immune sequencing data (dated by TCRdb to the mid-2010s). Background for the entire study: The recorded disease courses included relapsing-remitting, secondary progressive and progressive-relapsing multiple sclerosis, and some patients had no subtype annotation. A subset of samples was prepared in parallel using single-end sample barcoding, then pooled and co-amplified after Illumina adapter ligation. Patient repertoires were compared against roughly 12 previously published healthy control repertoires from donors aged about 6 to 26 years. Here is what the overall study found, with its caveats: Compared with controls, multiple sclerosis patients had significantly lower normalized Chao1 diversity, a finding suggesting substantial peripheral T-cell clonal expansion. The multiple sclerosis patient group was slightly younger than the control group. Direct clustering with F measure showed strong co-clustering of samples prepared in the same batch, prompting a batch-effect correction. Significantly higher frequencies in patients than in controls were found for roughly 5 TRBV segments, including TRBV5-6, TRBV5-1 and TRBV20-1.

CDR1 and CDR2 (SGHTA, FQGNSA) derive from the germline V gene. Trimming accounts for 2 bases at V and 11 bases at J, while the number of junction bases matched to no gene is 13. CDR3 length: 16 amino acids, cysteine to phenylalanine. Only the CDR3 region is kept as DNA, spanning 48 bases read in frame from base 1. The receptor library was made with PCR. The data were produced on an Illumina HiSeq 2500. Unique molecular identifiers were incorporated into TCR beta cDNA libraries to reduce PCR and sequencing biases. About 500,000 cDNA molecules were obtained for every 1 to 10 million input T cells, so each molecule roughly corresponded to one T cell. Patient libraries were prepared and sequenced with the same protocol used for the earlier healthy control dataset. Within a given batch, samples were prepared together, multiplexed and sequenced on the same HiSeq lane. Processing in the source paper ran as follows. MIGEC was used to process the raw barcoded reads, and molecular identifier groups with only a single read were discarded before consensus assembly and CDR3 extraction. VDJtools was used for post-analysis of the clonotype tables, and diversity was normalized by down-sampling every dataset to the size of the smallest sample. Repertoire overlap clustering matched CDR3 amino acid but not nucleotide sequences to correct batch-related cross-sample contamination. TCRdb applied fastp at Q25 and MiXCR to the public reads, then kept only in-frame beta chains. Each CDR3 protein gets just one entry, which takes the most common genes and DNA from the rows behind it. The V and J calls and clone size are TCRdb's, not the authors'. The sample profile shows approximately 150,000 distinct CDR3 sequences; roughly 31% of them were found once. The ten largest account for around 1.5% of the sample.

As regards this clonotype: The clone's antigen remains unknown. Base qualities are not provided; no much larger clone lies one nucleotide away.

To demonstrate the VDJtools post-analysis software, TCR beta repertoires were profiled from the peripheral blood of some 12 young patients with multiple sclerosis. Multiple sclerosis patients were children and adolescents aged roughly 6 to 17 years. This sequence uses TRBV7-2 and TRBJ2-5; the central 11 bases match TRBD2. Sequenced input: blood. This receptor was identified in a girl aged 10 to 17 with multiple sclerosis. The CDR3 loop reads CASSLFSGRATDEQYF. Read as DNA, the sequence is TGTGCCAGCAGCTTATTTAGCGGGAGGGCCACAGATGAGCAGTACTTC. The entire variable domain, with the stretches around the CDR3 drawn from the reference TRBV7-2 and TRBJ2-5 proteins, is GAGVSQSPSNKVTEKGKDVELRCDPISGHTALYWYRQSLGQGLEFLIYFQGNSAPDKSGLPSDRFSAERTGGSVSTLTIQRTQQEDSAVYLCASSLFSGRATDEQYFGPGTRLLVL.